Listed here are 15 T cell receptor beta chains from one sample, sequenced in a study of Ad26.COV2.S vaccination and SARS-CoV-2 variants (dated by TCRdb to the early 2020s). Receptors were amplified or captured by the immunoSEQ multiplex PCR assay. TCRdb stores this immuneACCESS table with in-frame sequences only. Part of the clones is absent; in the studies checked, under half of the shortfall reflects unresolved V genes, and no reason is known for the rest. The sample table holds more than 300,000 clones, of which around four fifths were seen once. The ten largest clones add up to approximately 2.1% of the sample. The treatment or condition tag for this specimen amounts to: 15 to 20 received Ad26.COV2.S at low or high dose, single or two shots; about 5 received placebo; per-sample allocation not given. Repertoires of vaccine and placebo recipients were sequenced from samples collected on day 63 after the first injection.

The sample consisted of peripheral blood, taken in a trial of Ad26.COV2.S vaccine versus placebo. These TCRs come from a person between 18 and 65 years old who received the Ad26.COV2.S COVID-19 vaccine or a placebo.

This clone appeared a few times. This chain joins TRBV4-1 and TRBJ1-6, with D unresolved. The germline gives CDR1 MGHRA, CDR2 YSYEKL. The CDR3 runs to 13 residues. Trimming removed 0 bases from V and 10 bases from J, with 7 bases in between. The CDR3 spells CASSQELRSPLHF. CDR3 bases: TGCGCCAGCAGCCAAGAATTGAGATCACCCCTCCACTTT.

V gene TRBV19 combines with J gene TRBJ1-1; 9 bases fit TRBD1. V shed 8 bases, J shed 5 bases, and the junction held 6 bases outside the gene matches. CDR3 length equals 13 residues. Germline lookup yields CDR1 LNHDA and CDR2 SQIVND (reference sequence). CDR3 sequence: CASLGQGLTEAFF. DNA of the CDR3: TGTGCCAGTTTAGGACAGGGGTTGACTGAAGCTTTCTTT.

For the CDR3, the DNA is TGTGCCAGCAGTTTTTGGCCCCAGGGGGGGCCTAGCACAGATACGCAGTATTTT. This encodes CASSFWPQGGPSTDTQYF. V usage is TRBV28 and J usage is TRBJ2-3; D may be TRBD1 or TRBD2 (7 bases each). V lost 3 bases and J 0 bases, leaving 19 bases between the germline ends. Germline CDR1 is MDHEN and CDR2 is SYDVKM. The CDR3 length is 18 residues.

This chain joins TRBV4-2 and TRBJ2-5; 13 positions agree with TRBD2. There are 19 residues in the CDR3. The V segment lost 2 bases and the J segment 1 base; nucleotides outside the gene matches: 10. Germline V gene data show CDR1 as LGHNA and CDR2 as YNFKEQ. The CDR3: CASSQQRGRTSGGQETQYF. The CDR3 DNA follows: TGTGCCAGCAGCCAACAAAGGGGGAGGACTAGCGGGGGCCAAGAGACCCAGTACTTC.

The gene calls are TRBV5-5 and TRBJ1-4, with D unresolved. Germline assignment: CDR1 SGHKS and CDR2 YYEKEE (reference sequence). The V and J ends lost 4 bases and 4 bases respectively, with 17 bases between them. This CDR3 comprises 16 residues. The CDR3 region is CASSTSSRSHNEKLFF. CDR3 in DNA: TGTGCCAGCAGCACCTCAAGTCGGTCTCATAATGAAAAACTGTTTTTT. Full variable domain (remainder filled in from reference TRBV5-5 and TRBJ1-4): DAGVTQSPTHLIKTRGQQVTLRCSPISGHKSVSWYQQVLGQGPQFIFQYYEKEERGRGNFPDRFSARQFPNYSSELNVNALLLGDSALYLCASSTSSRSHNEKLFFGSGTQLSVL.

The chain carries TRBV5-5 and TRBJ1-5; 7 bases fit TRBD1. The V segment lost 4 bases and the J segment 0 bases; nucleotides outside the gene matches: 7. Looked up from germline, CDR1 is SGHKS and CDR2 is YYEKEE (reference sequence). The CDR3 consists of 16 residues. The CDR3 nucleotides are TGTGCCAGCAGCGCCGGGACAGACTATAGCAATCAGCCCCAGCATTTT. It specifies CASSAGTDYSNQPQHF.

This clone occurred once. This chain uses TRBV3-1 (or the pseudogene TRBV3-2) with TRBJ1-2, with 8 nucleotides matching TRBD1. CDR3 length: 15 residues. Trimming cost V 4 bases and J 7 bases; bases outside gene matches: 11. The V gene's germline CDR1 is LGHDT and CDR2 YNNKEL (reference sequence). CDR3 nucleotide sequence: TGTGCCAGCAGCCCGGGGACAGGCGAGGTATCTGGCTACACCTTC. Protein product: CASSPGTGEVSGYTF.

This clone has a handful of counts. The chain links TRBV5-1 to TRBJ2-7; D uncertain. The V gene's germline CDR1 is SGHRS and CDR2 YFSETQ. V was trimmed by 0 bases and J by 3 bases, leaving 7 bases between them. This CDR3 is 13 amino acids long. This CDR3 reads CASSLAWDYEQYF. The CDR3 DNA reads TGCGCCAGCAGCTTGGCCTGGGACTACGAGCAGTACTTC.

The CDR3 DNA sequence: TGTGCCAGCAGCCAAGGTCCAGGGATGAACACTGAAGCTTTCTTT. Its translation is CASSQGPGMNTEAFF. The chain links TRBV3-1 (or the pseudogene TRBV3-2) to TRBJ1-1; D is perhaps TRBD1 (5 bases). Germline lookup yields CDR1 LGHDT and CDR2 YNNKEL (reference sequence). This CDR3 comprises 15 residues. V was clipped by 1 base and J by 0 bases, with 9 bases between them.

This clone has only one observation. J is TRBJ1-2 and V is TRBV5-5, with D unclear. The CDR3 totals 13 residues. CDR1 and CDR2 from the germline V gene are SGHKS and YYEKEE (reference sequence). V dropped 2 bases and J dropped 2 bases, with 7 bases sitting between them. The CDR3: CASSLYGNYGYTF. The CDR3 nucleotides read TGTGCCAGCAGCTTATACGGAAACTATGGCTACACCTTC.

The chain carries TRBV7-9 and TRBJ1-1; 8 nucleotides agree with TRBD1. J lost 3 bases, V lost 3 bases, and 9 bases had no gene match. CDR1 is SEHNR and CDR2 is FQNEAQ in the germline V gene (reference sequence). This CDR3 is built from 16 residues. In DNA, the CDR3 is TGTGCCAGCAGCTTCGCGGGCAGGGGGCCGTACACTGAAGCTTTCTTT. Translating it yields CASSFAGRGPYTEAFF. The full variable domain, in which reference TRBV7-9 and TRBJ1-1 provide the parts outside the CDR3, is DTGVSQNPRHKITKRGQNVTFRCDPISEHNRLYWYRQTLGQGPEFLTYFQNEAQLEKSRLLSDRFSAERPKGSFSTLEIQRTEQGDSAMYLCASSFAGRGPYTEAFFGQGTRLTVV.

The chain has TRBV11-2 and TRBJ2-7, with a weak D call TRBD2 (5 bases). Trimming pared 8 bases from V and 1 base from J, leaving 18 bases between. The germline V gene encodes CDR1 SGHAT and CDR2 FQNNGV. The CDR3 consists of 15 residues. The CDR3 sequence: CASSTYRGNSYEQYF. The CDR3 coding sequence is TGTGCCAGCTCAACTTACAGAGGGAATTCCTACGAGCAGTACTTC. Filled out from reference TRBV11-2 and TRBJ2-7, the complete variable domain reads EAGVAQSPRYKIIEKRQSVAFWCNPISGHATLYWYQQILGQGPKLLIQFQNNGVVDDSQLPKDRFSAERLKGVDSTLKIQPAKLEDSAVYLCASSTYRGNSYEQYFGPGTRLTVT.

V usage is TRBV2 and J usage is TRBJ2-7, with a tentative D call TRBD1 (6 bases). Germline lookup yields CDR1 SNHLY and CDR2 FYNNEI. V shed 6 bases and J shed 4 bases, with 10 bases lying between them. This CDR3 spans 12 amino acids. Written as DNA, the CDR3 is TGTGCCAGCAGCAGGACAGATTACGAGCAGTACTTC. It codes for CASSRTDYEQYF.

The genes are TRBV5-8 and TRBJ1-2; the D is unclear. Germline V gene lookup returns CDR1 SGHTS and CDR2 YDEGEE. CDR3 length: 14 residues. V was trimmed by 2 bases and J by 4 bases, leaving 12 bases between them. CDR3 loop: CASSFSDLTYGYTF. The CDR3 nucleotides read TGTGCCAGCAGCTTTTCAGATTTGACCTATGGCTACACCTTC.

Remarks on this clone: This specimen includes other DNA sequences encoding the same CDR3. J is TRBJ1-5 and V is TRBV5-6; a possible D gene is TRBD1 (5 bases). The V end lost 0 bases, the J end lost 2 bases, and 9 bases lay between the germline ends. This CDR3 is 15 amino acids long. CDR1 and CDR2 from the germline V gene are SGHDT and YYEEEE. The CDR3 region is CASSLGRVGNQPQHF. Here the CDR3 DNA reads TGTGCCAGCAGCTTGGGCAGGGTAGGCAATCAGCCCCAGCATTTT. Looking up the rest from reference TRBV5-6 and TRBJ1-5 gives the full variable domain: DAGVTQSPTHLIKTRGQQVTLRCSPKSGHDTVSWYQQALGQGPQFIFQYYEEEERQRGNFPDRFSGHQFPNYSSELNVNALLLGDSALYLCASSLGRVGNQPQHFGDGTRLSIL.